The TCR beta chain described here comes from a study of blood T cells in healthy people across ages. A second PCR of 7 to 11 cycles used a sample-barcoded 5' primer and a J-beta primer mix. A tag from a template-switch adaptor with 12 random nucleotides marked each cDNA molecule. TCRdb analysed the 5' RACE reads with MiXCR anew, one entry per CDR3 protein. Of 1,100,000 or so distinct CDR3 sequences in the sample, around 45% were seen once. The V gene's germline CDR1 is DFQATT and CDR2 SNEGSKA (reference sequence). This CDR3 spans 18 amino acids. In the case of this clonotype: A junction boundary mismatches the germline segment, possibly from a read error.

Staff drew about 10 milliliters of peripheral blood from each donor. The chain uses TRBV20-1 and TRBJ1-1; 7 bases agree with TRBD1. The sequenced sample consisted of blood. This receptor was identified in a woman aged 60-70 years in good health. The CDR3 protein is CSARGGQANPPLNSEAFF. The CDR3 coding sequence is TGCAGTGCTAGAGGTGGACAGGCGAACCCCCCCCTGAACAGTGAAGCTTTCTTT.